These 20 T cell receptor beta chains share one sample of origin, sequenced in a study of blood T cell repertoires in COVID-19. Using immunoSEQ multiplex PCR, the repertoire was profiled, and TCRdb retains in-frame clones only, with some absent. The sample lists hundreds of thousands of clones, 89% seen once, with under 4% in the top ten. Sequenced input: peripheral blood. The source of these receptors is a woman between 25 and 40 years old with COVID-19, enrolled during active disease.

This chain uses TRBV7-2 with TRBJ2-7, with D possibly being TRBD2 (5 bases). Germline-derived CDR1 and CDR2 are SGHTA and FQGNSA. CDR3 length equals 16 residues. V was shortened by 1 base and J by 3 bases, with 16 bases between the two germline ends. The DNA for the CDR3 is TGTGCCAGCAGCTTAGTAGGTGGAGGAGCCGTCTACGAGCAGTACTTC. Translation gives CASSLVGGGAVYEQYF.

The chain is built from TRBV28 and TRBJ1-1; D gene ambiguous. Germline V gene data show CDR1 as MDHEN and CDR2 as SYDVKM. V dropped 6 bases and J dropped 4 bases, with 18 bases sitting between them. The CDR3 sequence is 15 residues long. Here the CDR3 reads CASSHSPGSGTEAFF. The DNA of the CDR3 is TGTGCCAGCAGCCATTCCCCGGGTTCTGGCACTGAAGCTTTCTTT. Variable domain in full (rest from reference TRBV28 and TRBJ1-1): DVKVTQSSRYLVKRTGEKVFLECVQDMDHENMFWYRQDPGLGLRLIYFSYDVKMKEKGDIPEGYSVSREKKERFSLILESASTNQTSMYLCASSHSPGSGTEAFFGQGTRLTVV.

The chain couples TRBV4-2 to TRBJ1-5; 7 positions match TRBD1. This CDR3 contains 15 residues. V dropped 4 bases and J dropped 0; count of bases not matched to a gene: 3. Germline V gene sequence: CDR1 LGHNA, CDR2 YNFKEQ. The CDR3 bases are TGTGCCAGCAGCCTGACAGGGAATAGCAATCAGCCCCAGCATTTT. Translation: CASSLTGNSNQPQHF.

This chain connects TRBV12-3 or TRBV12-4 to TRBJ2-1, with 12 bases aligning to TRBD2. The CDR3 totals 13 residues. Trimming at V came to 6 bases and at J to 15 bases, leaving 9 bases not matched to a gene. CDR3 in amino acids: CASSRTSGDFWFF. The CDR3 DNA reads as TGTGCCAGCAGCCGGACTAGCGGGGACTTCTGGTTCTTC.

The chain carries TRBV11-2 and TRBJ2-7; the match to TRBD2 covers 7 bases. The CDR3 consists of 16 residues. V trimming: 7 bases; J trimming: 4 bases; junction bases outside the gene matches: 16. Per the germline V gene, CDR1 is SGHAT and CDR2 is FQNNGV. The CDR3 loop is CASTRAGPWDGYEQYF. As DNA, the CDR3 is TGTGCCAGCACCCGAGCGGGGCCCTGGGATGGATACGAGCAGTACTTC.

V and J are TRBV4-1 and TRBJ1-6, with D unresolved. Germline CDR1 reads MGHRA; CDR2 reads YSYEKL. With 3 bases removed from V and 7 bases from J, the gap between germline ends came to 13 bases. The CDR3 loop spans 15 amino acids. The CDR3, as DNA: TGCGCCAGCAGCCAGGGCCCCGCGGGGAATTCACCCCTCCACTTT. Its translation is CASSQGPAGNSPLHF.

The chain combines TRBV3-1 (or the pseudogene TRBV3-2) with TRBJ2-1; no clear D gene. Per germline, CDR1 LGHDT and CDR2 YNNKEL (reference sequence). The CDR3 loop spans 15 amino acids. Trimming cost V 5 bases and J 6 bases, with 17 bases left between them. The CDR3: CASSKTLKRVNEQFF. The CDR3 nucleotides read TGTGCCAGCAGCAAAACACTAAAACGGGTCAATGAGCAGTTCTTC.

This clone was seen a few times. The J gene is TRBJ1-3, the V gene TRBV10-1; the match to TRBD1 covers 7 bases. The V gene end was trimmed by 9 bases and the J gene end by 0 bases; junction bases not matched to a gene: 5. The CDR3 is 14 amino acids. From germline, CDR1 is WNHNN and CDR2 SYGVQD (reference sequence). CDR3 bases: TGCGCCAGGATATCAGGGGGCTCTGGAAACACCATATATTTT. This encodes CARISGGSGNTIYF.

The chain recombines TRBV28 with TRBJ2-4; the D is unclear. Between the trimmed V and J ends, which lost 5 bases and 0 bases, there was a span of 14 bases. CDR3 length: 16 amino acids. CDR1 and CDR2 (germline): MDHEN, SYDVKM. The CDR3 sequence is CASSNQVPLAKNIQYF. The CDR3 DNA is TGTGCCAGCAGTAACCAGGTCCCCTTAGCCAAAAACATTCAGTACTTC. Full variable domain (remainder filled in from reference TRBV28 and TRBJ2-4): DVKVTQSSRYLVKRTGEKVFLECVQDMDHENMFWYRQDPGLGLRLIYFSYDVKMKEKGDIPEGYSVSREKKERFSLILESASTNQTSMYLCASSNQVPLAKNIQYFGAGTRLSVL.

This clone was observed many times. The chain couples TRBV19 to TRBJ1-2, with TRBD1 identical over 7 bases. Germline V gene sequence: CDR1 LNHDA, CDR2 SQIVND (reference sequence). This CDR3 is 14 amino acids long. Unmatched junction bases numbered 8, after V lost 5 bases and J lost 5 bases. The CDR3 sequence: CASSHRDRAYGYTF. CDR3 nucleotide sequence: TGTGCCAGTAGTCACCGGGACAGAGCATATGGCTACACCTTC.

The CDR3 sequence is CASSLPFGPGNTIYF. The CDR3 bases are TGTGCCAGCAGCTTGCCGTTTGGGCCTGGAAACACCATATATTTT. The V and J genes are TRBV5-4 and TRBJ1-3; D ambiguous. This CDR3 has 15 residues. Trimming removed 1 base from V and 2 bases from J, with 10 bases in between. CDR1 is SGHNT, CDR2 YYREEE, per germline (reference sequence).

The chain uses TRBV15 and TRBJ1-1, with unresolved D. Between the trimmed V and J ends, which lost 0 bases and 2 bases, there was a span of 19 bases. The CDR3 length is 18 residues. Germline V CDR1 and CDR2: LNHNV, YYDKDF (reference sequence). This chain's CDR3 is CATSRDFRRRVPNTEAFF. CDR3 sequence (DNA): TGTGCCACCAGCAGAGATTTTCGCCGGCGGGTCCCTAACACTGAAGCTTTCTTT.

CDR3 DNA: TGTGCCACCAGCAGAGATCGGCTAGCGGGGGGAGGCACAGATACGCAGTATTTT. Translated, it gives CATSRDRLAGGGTDTQYF. This chain links TRBV15 with TRBJ2-3; TRBD2 aligns across 11 bases. Germline V CDR1 and CDR2: LNHNV, YYDKDF (reference sequence). The junction had 6 bases not matched to a gene; V was cut back by 0 bases and J by 1 base. The CDR3 spans 18 residues.

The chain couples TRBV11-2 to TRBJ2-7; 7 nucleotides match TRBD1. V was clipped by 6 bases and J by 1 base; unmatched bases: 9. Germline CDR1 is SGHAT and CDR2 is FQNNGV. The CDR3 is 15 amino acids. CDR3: CASRYDRVPSYEQYF. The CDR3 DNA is TGTGCCAGCAGATACGACAGGGTGCCGTCCTACGAGCAGTACTTC. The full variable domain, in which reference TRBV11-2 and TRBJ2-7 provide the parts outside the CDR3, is EAGVAQSPRYKIIEKRQSVAFWCNPISGHATLYWYQQILGQGPKLLIQFQNNGVVDDSQLPKDRFSAERLKGVDSTLKIQPAKLEDSAVYLCASRYDRVPSYEQYFGPGTRLTVT.

The CDR3 sequence is CASSPQTGTSGNTIYF. Written as DNA, the CDR3 is TGTGCCAGCAGCCCTCAGACAGGGACCTCTGGAAACACCATATATTTT. The chain joins TRBV7-2 to TRBJ1-3; 7 nucleotides align to TRBD1. CDR1 SGHTA and CDR2 FQGNSA come from the germline V gene. Trimming removed 5 bases from V and 0 bases from J; junction bases left unmatched: 7. CDR3 length equals 16 residues.

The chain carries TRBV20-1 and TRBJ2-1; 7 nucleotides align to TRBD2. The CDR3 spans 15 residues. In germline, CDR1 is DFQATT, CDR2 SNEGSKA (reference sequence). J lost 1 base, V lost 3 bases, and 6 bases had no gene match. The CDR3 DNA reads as TGCAGTGCTAGTTTTGGGGGGGGGTCCTACAATGAGCAGTTCTTC. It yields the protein CSASFGGGSYNEQFF.

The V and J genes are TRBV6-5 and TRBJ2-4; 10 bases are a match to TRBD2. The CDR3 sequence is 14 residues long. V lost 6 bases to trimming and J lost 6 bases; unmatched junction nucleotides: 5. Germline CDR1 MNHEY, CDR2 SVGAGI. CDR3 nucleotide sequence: TGTGCCAGCAGCCGCGGACTAGCGGTAAACATTCAGTACTTC. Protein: CASSRGLAVNIQYF.

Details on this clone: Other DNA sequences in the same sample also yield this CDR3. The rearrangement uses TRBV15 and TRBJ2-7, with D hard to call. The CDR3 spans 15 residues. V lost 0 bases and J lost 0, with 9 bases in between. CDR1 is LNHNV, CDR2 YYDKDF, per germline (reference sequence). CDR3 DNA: TGTGCCACCAGCAGAGATCGCGGTAGCTCCTACGAGCAGTACGTC. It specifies CATSRDRGSSYEQYV.

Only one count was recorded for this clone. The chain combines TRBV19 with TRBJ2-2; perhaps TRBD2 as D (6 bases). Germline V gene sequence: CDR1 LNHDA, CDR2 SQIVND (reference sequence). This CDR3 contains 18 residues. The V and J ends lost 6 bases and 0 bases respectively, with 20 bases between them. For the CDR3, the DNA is TGTGCCAGTAGGGGGGGAAGTGACAGACTAGCGAACACCGGGGAGCTGTTTTTT. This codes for CASRGGSDRLANTGELFF.

CDR3 sequence (DNA): TGTGCCAGCAGTTTATCGGTCCGGGACAGGGGGCGCGTCGTCTACGAGCAGTACTTC. Protein sequence: CASSLSVRDRGRVVYEQYF. J is TRBJ2-7 and V is TRBV27; 12 bases agree with TRBD1. This CDR3 is 19 amino acids long. The germline CDR1 and CDR2 sequences are MNHEY and SMNVEV (reference sequence). J lost 3 bases, V lost 0 bases, and 12 bases had no gene match.